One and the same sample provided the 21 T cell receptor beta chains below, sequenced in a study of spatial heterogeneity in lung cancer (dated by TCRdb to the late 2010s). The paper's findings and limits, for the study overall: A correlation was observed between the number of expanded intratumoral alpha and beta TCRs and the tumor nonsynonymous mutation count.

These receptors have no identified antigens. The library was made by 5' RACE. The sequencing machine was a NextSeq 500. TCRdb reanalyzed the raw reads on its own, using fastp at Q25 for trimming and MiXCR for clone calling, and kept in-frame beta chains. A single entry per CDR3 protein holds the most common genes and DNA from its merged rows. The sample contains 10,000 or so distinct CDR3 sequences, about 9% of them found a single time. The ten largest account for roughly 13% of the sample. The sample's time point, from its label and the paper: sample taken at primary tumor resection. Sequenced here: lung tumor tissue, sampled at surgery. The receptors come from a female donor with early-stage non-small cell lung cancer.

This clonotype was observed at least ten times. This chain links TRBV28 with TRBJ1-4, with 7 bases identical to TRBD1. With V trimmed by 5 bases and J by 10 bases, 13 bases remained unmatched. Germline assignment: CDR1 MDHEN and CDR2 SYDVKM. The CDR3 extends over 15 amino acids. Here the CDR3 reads CASSVIGTEGAKLFF. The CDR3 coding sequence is TGTGCCAGCAGTGTCATCGGGACCGAGGGGGCAAAACTGTTTTTT.

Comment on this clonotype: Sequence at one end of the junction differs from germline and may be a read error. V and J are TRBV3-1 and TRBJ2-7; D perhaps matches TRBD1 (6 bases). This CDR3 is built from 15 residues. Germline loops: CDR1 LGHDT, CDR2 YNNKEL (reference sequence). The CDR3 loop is CVSSLLGGSAYEQYF. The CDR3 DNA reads TGTGTCAGCAGCCTCTTAGGGGGATCGGCCTACGAGCAGTACTTC.

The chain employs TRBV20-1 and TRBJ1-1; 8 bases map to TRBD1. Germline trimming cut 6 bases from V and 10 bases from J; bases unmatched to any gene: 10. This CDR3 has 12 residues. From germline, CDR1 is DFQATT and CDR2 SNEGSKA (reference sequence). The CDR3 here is CSADGQGLLAFF. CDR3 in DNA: TGCAGTGCAGACGGACAGGGCCTGCTAGCTTTCTTT.

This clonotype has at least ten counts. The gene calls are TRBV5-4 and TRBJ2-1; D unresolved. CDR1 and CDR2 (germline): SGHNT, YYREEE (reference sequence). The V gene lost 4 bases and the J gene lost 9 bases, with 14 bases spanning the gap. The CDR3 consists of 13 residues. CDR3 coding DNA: TGTGCCAGCAGCCTACCTCCAGTCGGTGAGCAGTTCTTC. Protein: CASSLPPVGEQFF.

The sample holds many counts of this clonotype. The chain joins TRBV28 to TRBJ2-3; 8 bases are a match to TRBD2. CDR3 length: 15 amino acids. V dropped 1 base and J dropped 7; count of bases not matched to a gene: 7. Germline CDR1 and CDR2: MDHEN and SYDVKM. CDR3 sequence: CASSLSGGGIHTQYF. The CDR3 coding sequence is TGTGCCAGCAGTTTATCGGGCGGGGGGATTCATACGCAGTATTTT.

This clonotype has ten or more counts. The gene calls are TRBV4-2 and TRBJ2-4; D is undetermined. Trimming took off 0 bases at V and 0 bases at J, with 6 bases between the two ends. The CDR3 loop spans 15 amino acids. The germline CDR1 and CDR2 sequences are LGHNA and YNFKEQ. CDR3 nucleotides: TGTGCCAGCAGCCAAGAACCAGGAGCCAAAAACATTCAGTACTTC. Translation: CASSQEPGAKNIQYF.

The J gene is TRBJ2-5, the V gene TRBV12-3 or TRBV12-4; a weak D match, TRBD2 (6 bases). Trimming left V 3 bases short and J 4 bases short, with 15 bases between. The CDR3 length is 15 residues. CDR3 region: CASSLGLALSETQYF. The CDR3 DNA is TGTGCCAGCAGTTTGGGTCTAGCGCTATCAGAGACCCAGTACTTC.

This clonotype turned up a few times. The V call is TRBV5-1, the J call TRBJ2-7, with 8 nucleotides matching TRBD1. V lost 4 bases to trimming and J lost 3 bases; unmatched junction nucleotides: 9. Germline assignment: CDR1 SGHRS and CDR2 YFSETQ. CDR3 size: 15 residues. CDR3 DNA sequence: TGCGCCAGCAGCCCTTACGGGACAGGAAACTACGAGCAGTACTTC. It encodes CASSPYGTGNYEQYF.

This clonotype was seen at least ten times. CDR3 in amino acids: CASSTGIEQYF. DNA for the CDR3: TGTGCCAGCAGTACCGGGATCGAGCAGTACTTC. The chain couples TRBV6-2 or TRBV6-3 to TRBJ2-7; D possibly corresponds to TRBD2 (5 bases). CDR1 is MNHEY and CDR2 is SVGEGT in the germline V gene. The CDR3 totals 11 residues. The V gene lost 5 bases and the J gene lost 6 bases, with 8 bases spanning the gap.

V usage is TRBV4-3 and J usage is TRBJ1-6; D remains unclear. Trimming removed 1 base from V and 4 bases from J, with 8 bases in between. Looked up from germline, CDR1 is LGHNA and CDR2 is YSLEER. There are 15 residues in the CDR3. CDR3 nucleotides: TGCGCCAGCAGCCAAGCCTCGCAGTATAATTCACCCCTCCACTTT. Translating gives CASSQASQYNSPLHF.

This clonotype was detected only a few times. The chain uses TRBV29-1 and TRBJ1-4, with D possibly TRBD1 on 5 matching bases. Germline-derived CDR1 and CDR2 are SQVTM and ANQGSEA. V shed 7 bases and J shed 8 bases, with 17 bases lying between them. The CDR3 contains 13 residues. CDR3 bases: TGCAGCGCCCAACGGGGCACTGGAGAAAAACTGTTTTTT. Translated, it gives CSAQRGTGEKLFF.

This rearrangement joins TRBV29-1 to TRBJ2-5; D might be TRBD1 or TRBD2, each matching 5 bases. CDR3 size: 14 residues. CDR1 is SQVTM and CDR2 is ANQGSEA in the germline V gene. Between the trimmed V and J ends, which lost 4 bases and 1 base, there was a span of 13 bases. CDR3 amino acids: CSVVGRASQETQYF. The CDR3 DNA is TGCAGCGTTGTGGGGCGGGCAAGCCAAGAGACCCAGTACTTC.

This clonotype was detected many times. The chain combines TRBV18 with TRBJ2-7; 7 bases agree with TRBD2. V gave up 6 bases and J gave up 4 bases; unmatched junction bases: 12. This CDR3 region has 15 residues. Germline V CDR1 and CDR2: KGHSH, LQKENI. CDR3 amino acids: CASSKAGGYWYEQYF. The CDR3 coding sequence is TGTGCCAGCTCCAAAGCCGGGGGGTATTGGTACGAGCAGTACTTC.

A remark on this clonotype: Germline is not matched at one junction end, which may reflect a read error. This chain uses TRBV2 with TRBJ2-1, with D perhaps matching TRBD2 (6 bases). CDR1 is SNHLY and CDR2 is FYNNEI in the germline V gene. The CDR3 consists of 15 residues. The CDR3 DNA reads TGTGCCAGCAGTGAACGCGGGGCCGATTACAGTGAGCAGTTCTTC. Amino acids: CASSERGADYSEQFF.

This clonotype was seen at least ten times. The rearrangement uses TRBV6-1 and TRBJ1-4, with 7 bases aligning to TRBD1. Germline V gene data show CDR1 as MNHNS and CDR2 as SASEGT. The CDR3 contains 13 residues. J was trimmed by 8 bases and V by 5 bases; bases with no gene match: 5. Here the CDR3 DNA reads TGTGCCAGCAGTCGAGACAGGGACGAAAAACTGTTTTTT. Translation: CASSRDRDEKLFF.

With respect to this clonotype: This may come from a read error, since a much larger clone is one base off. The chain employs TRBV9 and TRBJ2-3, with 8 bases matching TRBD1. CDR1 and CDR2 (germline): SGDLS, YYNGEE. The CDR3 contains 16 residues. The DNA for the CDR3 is TGTACCAGCAGCGTAGCTCAGGGGGCATTGGCAGATACGCAGTATTTT. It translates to CTSSVAQGALADTQYF.

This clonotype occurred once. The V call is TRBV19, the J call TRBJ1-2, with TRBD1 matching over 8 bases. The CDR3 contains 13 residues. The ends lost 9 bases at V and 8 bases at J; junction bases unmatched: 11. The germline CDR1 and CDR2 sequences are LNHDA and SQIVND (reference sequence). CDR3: CASRDRGPFGYTF. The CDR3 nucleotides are TGTGCCAGCAGAGACAGGGGTCCCTTCGGCTACACCTTC. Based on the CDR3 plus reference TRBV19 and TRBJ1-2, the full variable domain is DGGITQSPKYLFRKEGQNVTLSCEQNLNHDAMYWYRQDPGQGLRLIYYSQIVNDFQKGDIAEGYSVSREKKESFPLTVTSAQKNPTAFYLCASRDRGPFGYTFGSGTRLTVV.

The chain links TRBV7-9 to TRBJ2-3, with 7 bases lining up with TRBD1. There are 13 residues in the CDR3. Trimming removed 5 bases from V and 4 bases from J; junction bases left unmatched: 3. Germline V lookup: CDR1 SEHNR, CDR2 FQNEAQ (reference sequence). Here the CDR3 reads CASSPGTADTQYF. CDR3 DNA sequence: TGTGCCAGCAGCCCCGGGACAGCAGATACGCAGTATTTT.

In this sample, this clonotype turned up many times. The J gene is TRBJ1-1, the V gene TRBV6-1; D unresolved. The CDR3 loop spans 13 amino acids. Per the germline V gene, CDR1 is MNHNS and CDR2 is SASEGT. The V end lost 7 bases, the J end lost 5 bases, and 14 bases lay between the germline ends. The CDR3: CASTEETLTEAFF. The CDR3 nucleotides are TGTGCCAGCACCGAGGAGACTTTGACTGAAGCTTTCTTT.

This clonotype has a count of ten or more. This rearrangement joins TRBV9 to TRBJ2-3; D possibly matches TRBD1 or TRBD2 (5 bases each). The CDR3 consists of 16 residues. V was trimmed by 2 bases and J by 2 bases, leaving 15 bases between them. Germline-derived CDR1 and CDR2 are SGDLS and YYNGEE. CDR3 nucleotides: TGTGCCAGCAGCGTGGGAGCGAGACAGCCCACAGATACGCAGTATTTT. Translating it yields CASSVGARQPTDTQYF.

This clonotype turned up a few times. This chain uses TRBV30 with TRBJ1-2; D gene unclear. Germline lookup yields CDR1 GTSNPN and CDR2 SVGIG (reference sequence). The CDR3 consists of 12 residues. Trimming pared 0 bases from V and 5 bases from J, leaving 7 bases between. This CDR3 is CAWSVSPYGYTF. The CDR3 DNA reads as TGTGCCTGGAGTGTCTCCCCTTATGGCTACACCTTC.